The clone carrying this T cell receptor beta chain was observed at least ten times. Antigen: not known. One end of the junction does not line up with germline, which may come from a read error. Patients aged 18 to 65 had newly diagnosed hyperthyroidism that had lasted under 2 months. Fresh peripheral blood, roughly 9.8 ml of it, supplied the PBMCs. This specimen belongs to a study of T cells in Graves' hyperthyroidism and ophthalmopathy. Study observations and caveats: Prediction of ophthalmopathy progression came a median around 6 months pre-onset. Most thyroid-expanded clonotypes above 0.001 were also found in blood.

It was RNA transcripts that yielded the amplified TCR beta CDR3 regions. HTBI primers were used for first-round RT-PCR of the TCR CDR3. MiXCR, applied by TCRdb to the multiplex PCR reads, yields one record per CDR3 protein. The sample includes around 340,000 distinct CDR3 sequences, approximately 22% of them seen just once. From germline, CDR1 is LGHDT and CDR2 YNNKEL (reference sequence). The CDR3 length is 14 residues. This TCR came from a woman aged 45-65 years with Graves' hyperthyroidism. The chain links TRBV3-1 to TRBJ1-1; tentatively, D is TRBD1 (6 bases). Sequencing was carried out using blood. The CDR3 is CASRPTGRNAEAFF. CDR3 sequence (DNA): TGTGCCAGCAGGCCCACAGGGAGGAACGCTGAAGCTTTCTTT. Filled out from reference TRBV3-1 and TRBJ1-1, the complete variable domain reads DTAVSQTPKYLVTQMGNDKSIKCEQNLGHDTMYWYKQDSKKFLKIMFSYNNKELIINETVPNRFSPKSPDKAHLNLHINSLELGDSAVYFCASRPTGRNAEAFFGQGTRLTVV.